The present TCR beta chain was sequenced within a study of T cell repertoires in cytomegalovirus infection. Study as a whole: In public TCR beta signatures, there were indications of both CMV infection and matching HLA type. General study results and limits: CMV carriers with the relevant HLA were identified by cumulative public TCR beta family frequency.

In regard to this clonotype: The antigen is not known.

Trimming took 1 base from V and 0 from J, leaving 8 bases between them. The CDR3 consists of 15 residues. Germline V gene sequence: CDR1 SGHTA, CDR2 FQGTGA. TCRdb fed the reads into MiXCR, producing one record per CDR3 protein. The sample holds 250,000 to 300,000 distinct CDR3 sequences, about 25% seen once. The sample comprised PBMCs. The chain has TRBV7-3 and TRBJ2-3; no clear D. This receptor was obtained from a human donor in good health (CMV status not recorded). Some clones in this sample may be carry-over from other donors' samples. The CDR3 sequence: CASSLRALSTDTQYF. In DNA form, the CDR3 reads TGTGCCAGCAGCTTAAGAGCGTTGAGCACAGATACGCAGTATTTT. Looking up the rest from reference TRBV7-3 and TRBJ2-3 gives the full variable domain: GAGVSQTPSNKVTEKGKYVELRCDPISGHTALYWYRQSLGQGPEFLIYFQGTGAADDSGLPNDRFFAVRPEGSVSTLKIQRTERGDSAVYLCASSLRALSTDTQYFGPGTRLTVL.